This T cell receptor (beta chain) was sequenced for a study of early T cells in non-severe SARS-CoV-2 infection. This clonotype was counted ten times or more. TCRdb used MiXCR to reprocess the 5' RACE reads, holding one entry per CDR3 protein. The data show over 45,000 distinct CDR3 sequences, roughly 7.1% seen once. With V trimmed by 3 bases and J by 3 bases, 1 base remained unmatched. In germline, CDR1 is KGHDR, CDR2 SFDVKD. The length of the CDR3 is 13 residues. The V and J genes are TRBV24-1 and TRBJ2-7, with TRBD1 identical over 7 bases. The sequence was collected from an adult who was a healthcare worker with PCR-confirmed SARS-CoV-2 infection or an uninfected control (not recorded which). This material consisted of whole blood, taken at baseline. CDR3 nucleotide sequence: TGTGCCACCAGTGATGGGGACAGCTACGAGCAGTACTTC. This encodes CATSDGDSYEQYF.